Below are 14 T cell receptor beta chains sequenced from a single sample in a study of T cell responses to AZD1222 COVID-19 vaccine. Here immunoSEQ multiplex PCR was the method, and the copy in TCRdb shows in-frame clones only, minus some. The table lists 70,000 to 95,000 clones, 85% to 90% of them singletons. The specimen comprised peripheral blood, sampled 28 days after the second AZD1222 dose. These receptors originate from an adult who received the AZD1222 COVID-19 vaccine.

The rearrangement uses TRBV9 and TRBJ1-1; D is uncertain. V dropped 5 bases and J dropped 1 base, with 21 bases sitting between them. The CDR3 spans 17 residues. Looked up from germline, CDR1 is SGDLS and CDR2 is YYNGEE. The CDR3 sequence: CASRRCRRHNRNTEAFF. CDR3 coding DNA: TGTGCCAGCAGACGATGCAGGAGGCACAATCGGAACACTGAAGCTTTCTTT.

This rearrangement joins TRBV18 to TRBJ1-1; TRBD1 is a possible D gene (5 bases). This CDR3 is built from 15 residues. Germline lookup yields CDR1 KGHSH and CDR2 LQKENI. Trimming took 3 bases from V and 4 from J, leaving 15 bases between them. CDR3 sequence (DNA): TGTGCCAGCTCACCTCTGGAGGGGACGCTCACTGAAGCTTTCTTT. Amino acids: CASSPLEGTLTEAFF.

The chain carries TRBV7-5 and TRBJ1-1. TRBV7-5 is a pseudogene. The CDR3 covers 17 residues. The CDR3 loop reads CARSPAGTKETNTEAFF. The CDR3 bases are TGTGCCAGAAGCCCGGCAGGGACTAAGGAAACGAACACTGAAGCTTTCTTT.

V usage is TRBV11-2 and J usage is TRBJ1-1; a possible D gene is TRBD1 (5 bases). The CDR3 runs to 13 residues. Trimming pared 1 base from V and 8 bases from J, leaving 11 bases between. Germline V gives CDR1 SGHAT, CDR2 FQNNGV. The DNA of the CDR3 is TGTGCCAGCAGCTTAGTTGAGGGGATAGAAGCTTTCTTT. Translation: CASSLVEGIEAFF.

The chain joins TRBV5-6 to TRBJ2-6; no definite D call. With 2 bases removed from V and 4 bases from J, the gap between germline ends came to 4 bases. Germline assignment: CDR1 SGHDT and CDR2 YYEEEE. The CDR3 is made up of 13 amino acids. Here the CDR3 DNA reads TGTGCCAGCAGCTTTACCGGGGCCAACGTCCTGACTTTC. This translates into CASSFTGANVLTF. Supplemented by reference TRBV5-6 and TRBJ2-6, the full variable domain reads DAGVTQSPTHLIKTRGQQVTLRCSPKSGHDTVSWYQQALGQGPQFIFQYYEEEERQRGNFPDRFSGHQFPNYSSELNVNALLLGDSALYLCASSFTGANVLTFGAGSRLTVL.

The chain couples TRBV7-8 to TRBJ2-2, with 7 bases that match TRBD1. This CDR3 region has 16 residues. Looked up from germline, CDR1 is SGHVS and CDR2 is FQNEAQ. V shed 5 bases, J shed 0 bases, and the junction held 6 bases outside the gene matches. CDR3 in amino acids: CASSTRQGPNTGELFF. DNA for the CDR3: TGTGCCAGCAGCACCCGACAGGGACCGAACACCGGGGAGCTGTTTTTT.

J is TRBJ1-2 and V is TRBV14; D call uncertain. Per the germline V gene, CDR1 is SGHDN and CDR2 is FVKESK. V lost 2 bases to trimming and J lost 2 bases, with 15 bases between them. This CDR3 region has 16 residues. CDR3 DNA sequence: TGTGCCAGCAGCCAACGGTCCGGACCGCTGAACTATGGCTACACCTTC. It is translated as CASSQRSGPLNYGYTF.

This chain uses TRBV2 with TRBJ2-2; possible D gene TRBD2, 5 bases. The length of the CDR3 is 16 residues. V was clipped by 1 base and J by 0 bases, with 9 bases between them. CDR1 is SNHLY, CDR2 FYNNEI, per germline. CDR3 DNA: TGTGCCAGCAGTGAAGGCCTAGCCGCGAACACCGGGGAGCTGTTTTTT. Its protein product is CASSEGLAANTGELFF.

This clone was found once. V is TRBV7-9 and J is TRBJ1-3; no reliable D call. The V end lost 0 bases, the J end lost 0 bases, and 15 bases lay between the germline ends. The length of the CDR3 is 18 residues. Germline CDR1 SEHNR, CDR2 FQNEAQ (reference sequence). CDR3 DNA sequence: TGTGCCAGCAGCTTAGCACAGAGGTTACCTAGCTCTGGAAACACCATATATTTT. Residues: CASSLAQRLPSSGNTIYF.

The chain combines TRBV5-4 with TRBJ2-3; D may be TRBD2 (5 bases). Trimming stripped 3 bases from V and 4 bases from J, with 12 bases between. Germline values: CDR1 SGHNT, CDR2 YYREEE (reference sequence). The CDR3 extends over 14 amino acids. The CDR3 protein is CASSYGGLADTQYF. For the CDR3, the DNA is TGTGCCAGCAGCTATGGAGGTTTGGCAGATACGCAGTATTTT.

This rearrangement joins TRBV5-8 to TRBJ1-1, with D uncertain. Germline CDR1 SGHTS, CDR2 YDEGEE. This CDR3 spans 12 amino acids. The V gene lost 2 bases and the J gene lost 1 base, with 3 bases spanning the gap. The DNA for the CDR3 is TGTGCCAGCAGCTTTTGGAACACTGAAGCTTTCTTT. Translated, it gives CASSFWNTEAFF.

This clone appeared a single time. V and J are TRBV18 and TRBJ2-1; TRBD2 aligns across 7 bases. Germline values: CDR1 KGHSH, CDR2 LQKENI. The CDR3 contains 16 residues. V was pared by 4 bases and J by 5 bases, with 11 bases of the junction left unmatched. The CDR3 nucleotides are TGTGCCAGCTCACGACCAAGCGGGATCGGGAACAATGAGCAGTTCTTC. Translated: CASSRPSGIGNNEQFF.

The gene calls are TRBV5-1 and TRBJ1-6; 9 bases match TRBD1. This CDR3 spans 15 amino acids. Trimming cost V 2 bases and J 11 bases; bases outside gene matches: 8. Germline loops: CDR1 SGHRS, CDR2 YFSETQ. CDR3 residues: CASSLAGTGRTPLHF. In DNA, the CDR3 is TGCGCCAGCAGCTTAGCCGGGACAGGGAGGACACCCCTCCACTTT.

The chain combines TRBV7-9 with TRBJ2-7; 9 bases fit TRBD1. The CDR3 has 14 residues. Per the germline V gene, CDR1 is SEHNR and CDR2 is FQNEAQ (reference sequence). Germline trimming cut 5 bases from V and 3 bases from J; bases unmatched to any gene: 5. CDR3 nucleotides: TGTGCCAGCAGCCTCGGGACAGGGAGCTACGAGCAGTACTTC. Residues: CASSLGTGSYEQYF. Using reference TRBV7-9 and TRBJ2-7 for the parts outside the CDR3, the full variable domain is DTGVSQNPRHKITKRGQNVTFRCDPISEHNRLYWYRQTLGQGPEFLTYFQNEAQLEKSRLLSDRFSAERPKGSFSTLEIQRTEQGDSAMYLCASSLGTGSYEQYFGPGTRLTVT.